This TCR beta chain appears in the sequencing data of a study of blood T cells in healthy people across ages (dated by TCRdb to between 2014 and 2016). Background on the whole study: In model experiments, template switching captured about one uniquely barcoded TCR beta cDNA molecule for every two T cells. For two donors (one aged 18 to 29 and one aged 80 or older), the study analyzed two additional independent replicas of 1 million unique cDNA reads from the same blood draw. Donors were grouped into four age groups: young (average 16 years), middle-aged (39), aged (about 59) and long-lived (approximately 75). To avoid experimental bias, donors of different ages were randomly spread across the sequencing lanes. The study measured age-related changes in TCR beta repertoire diversity using deep sequencing normalized with unique cDNA molecular identifiers. Points the paper makes about the study in general: Compared with the aged group, the long-lived group had more naive CD4+ T cells, fewer expanded clones and increased TCR diversity, suggesting age selection. Because donor CMV infection status was unknown, age-related changes in expanded clonotypes were potentially confounded. Observed TCR beta diversity per million T cells fell roughly linearly with age, and a significant reduction was already apparent by age around 40. Conclusive comparison of naive and antigen-experienced compartments was prevented by the profiling of bulk unsorted PBMCs. Observed TCR beta diversity correlated strongly with the percentage of naive T cells measured by flow cytometry. Estimates of total diversity based on one million sequenced T cells were considered lower bounds and underestimates.

Turning to this clonotype: Its recognized antigen is unknown. The record has no base qualities; no much larger clone is one base away.

The germline V end is reduced by 6 bases and the J end by 1 base; junction bases left unmatched: 5. Reading the germline V gene gives CDR1 SGDLS and CDR2 YYNGEE. Including cysteine and phenylalanine, the CDR3 has 15 amino acids. Just the 45-base CDR3 DNA is kept, in frame starting at base 1. The library was produced with 5' RACE. A second PCR of about 7 to 12 cycles was performed with a sample-barcoded 5' primer and a J-beta primer mix. A unique molecular identifier was introduced onto each TCR beta cDNA molecule by a template-switch 5' adaptor carrying 12 random nucleotides. Each sample yielded at least 2.5 million CDR3-containing paired-end reads. The Mint cDNA synthesis kit, primed by a TRBC-specific oligonucleotide, was used to synthesize first-strand cDNA from all RNA. Following uracil-DNA glycosylase treatment, all cDNA underwent a first 18-cycle PCR with the universal primers M1SS and BC2_uni_R. In the original analysis: For normalization, 1 million high-quality reads, each with a distinct molecular identifier, were randomly selected from each sample. Instead of being binned into consensus sequences, reads that shared molecular identifiers were thrown out. MiTCR, with a Q25 quality threshold and the strictest error-elimination algorithm, was used for CDR3 identification, clonotype clustering and error correction. A nonparametric unseen species model using Euler transformation provided a lower-bound estimate of total TCR beta diversity. TCRdb's own reprocessing of the public reads used fastp at Q25 and MiXCR and kept productive beta chains. Rows with one shared CDR3 protein collapse into an entry with the most common genes and DNA. TCRdb assigned the V and J calls; the authors' analysis was not used. In this sample the table shows 1,800,000 or so distinct CDR3 sequences, 30% to 40% of which occur a single time. 20% to 25% of the sample is held by the ten biggest clonotypes.

Systemically healthy Caucasian individuals from Russia, some 36 in total and aged about 6 to 100 years, were included as donors. Around 10 milliliters of peripheral blood were collected from each donor into EDTA-treated Vacutainer tubes. PBMCs were isolated by Ficoll-Paque density-gradient centrifugation, with at least 7 million obtained per sample. Total RNA was extracted from PBMCs with Trizol reagent, with at least 5 micrograms obtained per sample. For every donor, an aliquot of PBMCs went through flow cytometry to measure the percentages of naive CD45RAhigh/CD27high T cells. The sequenced sample consisted of blood. This TCR was recovered from a human donor in good health. The V gene is TRBV9 and the J gene is TRBJ2-5; TRBD2 agrees with 11 junctional bases. This receptor has the CDR3 CASTHSGGAQETQYF. The DNA sequence reads TGTGCCAGCACCCATAGCGGGGGGGCCCAAGAGACCCAGTACTTC.